Following are 27 T cell receptor beta chains from one sample sequenced in a study of control samples from healthy donors and cancer patients. Some clones are missing from TCRdb's copy, which holds only in-frame ones; the method was immunoSEQ multiplex PCR. The table has more than 75,000 clones, roughly 89% seen once. Sequences were obtained from blood. The receptors were sampled from a man in his fifties or sixties in good health.

The gene calls are TRBV28 and TRBJ2-7, with 8 bases matching TRBD1. The CDR3 runs to 16 residues. V gave up 5 bases and J gave up 2 bases; unmatched junction bases: 11. CDR1 and CDR2 (germline): MDHEN, SYDVKM. The CDR3 loop reads CASSLRPGTGTYEQYF. CDR3 DNA: TGTGCCAGCAGTCTACGCCCAGGGACAGGTACCTACGAGCAGTACTTC.

V gene TRBV3-1 (or the pseudogene TRBV3-2) combines with J gene TRBJ2-2; the D call may be TRBD1 or TRBD2 (5 bases each). The V end was cut by 4 bases, the J end by 6 bases, with 12 bases between. The CDR3 loop spans 14 amino acids. CDR1 and CDR2 from the germline V gene are LGHDT and YNNKEL (reference sequence). This CDR3 is CASSLSLGAGELFF. The CDR3 DNA reads TGTGCCAGCAGCCTCTCATTGGGGGCCGGGGAGCTGTTTTTT.

The rearrangement joins TRBV7-9 to TRBJ1-6; no clear D gene. CDR1 is SEHNR and CDR2 is FQNEAQ in the germline V gene (reference sequence). The V gene lost 4 bases and the J gene lost 7 bases, with 17 bases spanning the gap. The CDR3 runs 16 residues. This CDR3 reads CASSSGSRTGNSPLHF. CDR3 DNA: TGTGCCAGCAGCTCGGGCAGCCGAACGGGAAATTCACCCCTCCACTTT.

V is TRBV20-1 and J is TRBJ1-2; 8 bases agree with TRBD1. Per the germline V gene, CDR1 is DFQATT and CDR2 is SNEGSKA (reference sequence). This CDR3 is 11 amino acids long. The CDR3 sequence is CSVSGGAGYTF. Written as DNA, the CDR3 is TGCAGCGTGTCAGGGGGCGCGGGCTACACCTTC.

This chain joins TRBV6-5 and TRBJ2-6; D gene ambiguous. The CDR3 is 13 residues long. Trimming removed 8 bases from V and 0 bases from J, with 5 bases in between. Germline CDR1 and CDR2: MNHEY and SVGAGI. The CDR3 nucleotides read TGTGCCAGCGAAAGCTCTGGGGCCAACGTCCTGACTTTC. It encodes CASESSGANVLTF.

The chain uses TRBV9 and TRBJ2-3; D uncertain. This CDR3 has 14 residues. With 0 bases removed from V and 0 bases from J, the gap between germline ends came to 5 bases. The germline V gene encodes CDR1 SGDLS and CDR2 YYNGEE. Written as DNA, the CDR3 is TGTGCCAGCAGCGTAGGTTCTAGCACAGATACGCAGTATTTT. Protein: CASSVGSSTDTQYF.

Only one count was recorded for this clone. The gene calls are TRBV28 and TRBJ2-7, with D uncertain. V was shortened by 8 bases and J by 0 bases, with 11 bases between the two germline ends. From germline, CDR1 is MDHEN and CDR2 SYDVKM. The CDR3 length is 13 residues. The DNA for the CDR3 is TGTGCCAGCCACACCTCCCACTCCTACGAGCAGTACTTC. Protein: CASHTSHSYEQYF.

This clone was seen more than once but under ten times. The chain links TRBV6-4 to TRBJ2-3; TRBD2 matches at 14 bases. This CDR3 is built from 14 residues. Trimming cost V 4 bases and J 6 bases; bases outside gene matches: 0. The germline V gene has CDR1 MRHNA and CDR2 SNTAGT. This chain's CDR3 is CASSGTSGGDTQYF. For the CDR3, the DNA is TGTGCCAGCAGTGGGACTAGCGGGGGGGATACGCAGTATTTT.

V is TRBV3-1 (or the pseudogene TRBV3-2) and J is TRBJ2-1; D is unresolved. V was pared by 5 bases and J by 7 bases, with 18 bases between. This CDR3 comprises 15 residues. In germline, CDR1 is LGHDT, CDR2 YNNKEL (reference sequence). This chain's CDR3 is CASSTLGAFRNEQFF. The DNA of the CDR3 is TGTGCCAGCAGCACCCTCGGAGCCTTTAGGAATGAGCAGTTCTTC.

The rearrangement uses TRBV5-1 and TRBJ2-2; tentatively, D is TRBD2 (5 bases). The CDR3 loop spans 16 amino acids. Between the trimmed V and J ends, which lost 2 bases and 6 bases, there was a span of 17 bases. Germline V gene lookup returns CDR1 SGHRS and CDR2 YFSETQ. Here the CDR3 reads CASSLFDRLGAGELFF. The CDR3 DNA follows: TGCGCCAGCAGCTTATTTGATCGGTTGGGAGCCGGGGAGCTGTTTTTT.

The chain carries TRBV29-1 and TRBJ1-3; a weak D match, TRBD1 (5 bases). Trimming removed 8 bases from V and 4 bases from J, with 15 bases in between. The CDR3 consists of 13 residues. Germline V gene data show CDR1 as SQVTM and CDR2 as ANQGSEA. Here the CDR3 reads CSFSSGDGNTIYF. The CDR3 nucleotides are TGCAGCTTTTCCTCGGGGGACGGAAACACCATATATTTT.

This chain joins TRBV5-6 and TRBJ2-7; TRBD1 matches 10 bases. Germline CDR1 is SGHDT and CDR2 is YYEEEE. V shed 5 bases and J 5 bases; nucleotides not matched to a gene: 7. The CDR3 is made up of 14 amino acids. CDR3 DNA: TGTGCCAGCAGGTTTCCGGGACAGGGGAACGAGCAGTACTTC. This codes for CASRFPGQGNEQYF.

CDR3 bases: TGCAGCGTTACCGGGACCTTGGTTGATGAGCAGTTCTTC. As protein: CSVTGTLVDEQFF. The chain couples TRBV29-1 to TRBJ2-1; either TRBD1 or TRBD2 may fit D (5 bases each). The CDR3 consists of 13 residues. Trimming removed 5 bases from V and 8 bases from J, with 16 bases in between. CDR1 is SQVTM and CDR2 is ANQGSEA in the germline V gene.

The chain links TRBV18 to TRBJ1-1; unclear D gene. The CDR3 is made up of 15 amino acids. The germline V and J ends were trimmed by 3 bases and 4 bases, with 15 bases remaining between them. Germline V CDR1 and CDR2: KGHSH, LQKENI. The chain's CDR3 is CASSPPGRSGTEAFF. The CDR3 DNA reads TGTGCCAGCTCACCCCCGGGGAGGTCGGGCACTGAAGCTTTCTTT.

The chain employs TRBV14 and TRBJ2-1; D could derive from TRBD1 or TRBD2 (6 bases each). The CDR3 has 16 residues. In germline, CDR1 is SGHDN, CDR2 FVKESK. With 4 bases removed from V and 10 bases from J, the gap between germline ends came to 23 bases. The CDR3 bases are TGTGCCAGCAGCCGAGAGGGGGGCCCCAGGACCTGGGAGCAGTTCTTC. Its protein is CASSREGGPRTWEQFF.

This sequence joins TRBV29-1 and TRBJ1-1, with a possible D match to TRBD1 (5 bases). Germline CDR1 is SQVTM and CDR2 is ANQGSEA. The CDR3 covers 12 residues. Trimming cost V 6 bases and J 5 bases, with 13 bases left between them. The CDR3 reads CSVIWGMTEAFF. The CDR3 DNA sequence: TGCAGCGTCATCTGGGGGATGACTGAAGCTTTCTTT.

This clone has a single count. This chain uses TRBV18 with TRBJ2-2, with D possibly TRBD1 on 6 matching bases. Germline CDR1 and CDR2: KGHSH and LQKENI. V lost 2 bases to trimming and J lost 5 bases, with 9 bases between them. The CDR3 extends over 14 amino acids. CDR3 region: CASSPGGGTGELFF. DNA of the CDR3: TGTGCCAGCTCACCAGGGGGCGGAACCGGGGAGCTGTTTTTT.

The J gene is TRBJ2-2, the V gene TRBV5-5; maybe TRBD2 (6 bases). Deletions cut 2 bases from V and 1 base from J, with 12 bases between. From germline, CDR1 is SGHKS and CDR2 YYEKEE (reference sequence). The CDR3 has 16 amino acids. As DNA, the CDR3 is TGTGCCAGCAGCTTTCGATTCGGGGGGAACACCGGGGAGCTGTTTTTT. This gives the protein CASSFRFGGNTGELFF.

The V call is TRBV7-6, the J call TRBJ1-4; D is unresolved. Trimming shortened V by 4 bases and J by 0 bases, and 9 bases separated the two germline ends. CDR1 is SGHVS and CDR2 is FNYEAQ in the germline V gene. The CDR3 is made up of 15 amino acids. CDR3: CASSSELATNEKLFF. Written as DNA, the CDR3 is TGTGCCAGCAGCTCGGAGCTTGCAACTAATGAAAAACTGTTTTTT.

V gene TRBV7-2 combines with J gene TRBJ2-5, with TRBD2 identical over 10 bases. In germline, CDR1 is SGHTA, CDR2 FQGNSA. The CDR3 consists of 15 residues. The trim removed 4 bases at V and 4 bases at J, leaving 6 bases unmatched. The CDR3 protein is CASSWSGGAGETQYF. CDR3 bases: TGTGCCAGCAGCTGGAGCGGGGGGGCTGGAGAGACCCAGTACTTC.

A single count supports this clone. The chain couples TRBV19 to TRBJ1-4; D unresolved. The CDR3 is 13 amino acids. Trimming stripped 7 bases from V and 7 bases from J, with 13 bases between. The germline V gene encodes CDR1 LNHDA and CDR2 SQIVND (reference sequence). The CDR3 DNA follows: TGTGCCAGTACGGGAACGGGCTTTGAAAAACTGTTTTTT. Translation gives CASTGTGFEKLFF.

A few counts support this clone. The V and J genes are TRBV3-1 (or the pseudogene TRBV3-2) and TRBJ2-7; a weak D match, TRBD2 (6 bases). The germline gives CDR1 LGHDT, CDR2 YNNKEL (reference sequence). CDR3 length: 13 residues. V lost 1 base, J lost 7 bases, and 11 bases lay in between. CDR3 coding DNA: TGTGCCAGCAGCCAAGTCCCGGGGAGGGAGCAGTACTTC. As protein: CASSQVPGREQYF.

For this clone: Just one base apart from a much larger clone, this may be a read error. The CDR3 DNA is TGTGCCAGCAGAGGGACAGGGACGGACAATGAGCAGTTCTTC. Translated, it gives CASRGTGTDNEQFF. V gene TRBV2 combines with J gene TRBJ2-1, with 9 bases matching TRBD1. Trimming at V came to 6 bases and at J to 5 bases, leaving 5 bases not matched to a gene. CDR1 and CDR2 from the germline V gene are SNHLY and FYNNEI. CDR3 size: 14 residues.

This clone was seen a handful of times. The rearrangement uses TRBV30 and TRBJ2-5; 9 bases are shared with TRBD2. This CDR3 comprises 15 residues. The trim removed 0 bases at V and 5 bases at J, leaving 7 bases unmatched. CDR1 GTSNPN and CDR2 SVGIG come from the germline V gene (reference sequence). The CDR3 spells CAWSVGGGAGETQYF. The CDR3 region has the DNA TGTGCCTGGAGTGTTGGCGGGGGGGCCGGGGAGACCCAGTACTTC.

This clone is medium-sized (0.01 to 0.1%). The chain uses TRBV12-3 or TRBV12-4 and TRBJ2-5, with unresolved D. CDR3 length equals 13 residues. With 8 bases removed from V and 1 base from J, the gap between germline ends came to 11 bases. In DNA form, the CDR3 reads TGTGCCAGCGTTATAGGGATCCAAGAGACCCAGTACTTC. Its protein product is CASVIGIQETQYF.

The chain uses TRBV10-2 and TRBJ2-6; TRBD1 matches 9 bases. The CDR3 is 15 amino acids. Germline lookup yields CDR1 WSHSY and CDR2 SAAADI. J gave up 0 bases and V 8 bases, and 2 bases lay outside the gene matches. The CDR3 reads CASGQGRSGANVLTF. The DNA for the CDR3 is TGCGCCAGCGGACAGGGGCGCTCTGGGGCCAACGTCCTGACTTTC.

CDR3 loop: CASSQGTAAYEQYF. As DNA, the CDR3 is TGTGCCAGCAGCCAAGGGACAGCTGCCTACGAGCAGTACTTC. The chain joins TRBV4-2 to TRBJ2-7; the D gene is possibly TRBD1 (6 bases). CDR1 is LGHNA and CDR2 is YNFKEQ in the germline V gene. This CDR3 has 14 residues. Trimming cost V 1 base and J 2 bases, with 9 bases left between them.